What follows are 25 T cell receptor beta chains derived from one specimen sequenced in a study of cytomegalovirus exposure and HLA in healthy donors. The table came from immunoSEQ multiplex PCR; TCRdb's copy has only in-frame clones and leaves some out. The sample has hundreds of thousands of clones; 86% are singletons. Material for sequencing was PBMCs. These receptors all stem from a woman aged 18-29 years in good health and CMV-seronegative.

The chain has TRBV2 and TRBJ2-2; D is possibly TRBD1 (6 bases). The CDR3 runs to 13 residues. The germline V gene encodes CDR1 SNHLY and CDR2 FYNNEI. The V gene lost 8 bases and the J gene lost 6 bases, with 13 bases spanning the gap. The DNA for the CDR3 is TGTGCCAGCTATTCAGGGGTATCCGGGGAGCTGTTTTTT. Translating it yields CASYSGVSGELFF.

The gene calls are TRBV10-3 and TRBJ2-7, with 7 positions matching TRBD1. The J segment lost 5 bases and the V segment lost 2 bases, leaving 6 bases of the junction unmatched. The CDR3 length is 14 residues. Germline V gene lookup returns CDR1 ENHRY and CDR2 SYGVKD. CDR3 DNA sequence: TGTGCCATCAGTGAGGCCGGGACAGTAGACGAGCAGTACTTC. This encodes CAISEAGTVDEQYF.

This clone has a single count. This rearrangement joins TRBV5-1 to TRBJ2-7; 11 bases map to TRBD2. Germline CDR1 reads SGHRS; CDR2 reads YFSETQ. Germline trimming cut 0 bases from V and 3 bases from J; bases unmatched to any gene: 5. The CDR3 contains 16 residues. The CDR3, as DNA: TGCGCCAGCAGCTTGGTGAGCGGGACTAGCGGCTACGAGCAGTACTTC. It codes for CASSLVSGTSGYEQYF. Full variable domain (missing parts from reference TRBV5-1 and TRBJ2-7): KAGVTQTPRYLIKTRGQQVTLSCSPISGHRSVSWYQQTPGQGLQFLFEYFSETQRNKGNFPGRFSGRQFSNSRSEMNVSTLELGDSALYLCASSLVSGTSGYEQYFGPGTRLTVT.

This chain joins TRBV6-5 and TRBJ1-4; 10 positions match TRBD1. Trimming at V came to 2 bases and at J to 7 bases, leaving 7 bases not matched to a gene. Per the germline V gene, CDR1 is MNHEY and CDR2 is SVGAGI. CDR3 length equals 16 residues. The chain's CDR3 is CASSYLPDRGGEKLFF. In nucleotides, the CDR3 is TGTGCCAGCAGTTACCTCCCGGACAGGGGGGGTGAAAAACTGTTTTTT.

The chain uses TRBV4-1 and TRBJ1-1; a weak D match, TRBD1 (5 bases). CDR3 length: 12 amino acids. CDR1 is MGHRA and CDR2 is YSYEKL in the germline V gene. The V end lost 8 bases, the J end lost 5 bases, and 12 bases lay between the germline ends. The CDR3 is CASRGTATEAFF. In DNA, the CDR3 is TGCGCCAGCCGGGGGACGGCAACTGAAGCTTTCTTT.

The chain uses TRBV6-5 and TRBJ2-1; D unresolved. There are 12 residues in the CDR3. Germline CDR1 MNHEY, CDR2 SVGAGI. The V end lost 8 bases, the J end lost 2 bases, and 7 bases lay between the germline ends. The CDR3 DNA reads TGTGCCAGCGGCACCCCCTACAATGAGCAGTTCTTC. Translation: CASGTPYNEQFF.

The V and J genes are TRBV7-9 and TRBJ1-6; D gene ambiguous. The germline gives CDR1 SEHNR, CDR2 FQNEAQ (reference sequence). The CDR3 is 14 residues long. Trimming took off 5 bases at V and 10 bases at J, with 15 bases between the two ends. The chain's CDR3 is CASSPPRGGSPLHF. The CDR3 DNA reads as TGTGCCAGCAGCCCCCCGCGGGGTGGGTCACCCCTCCACTTT.

This chain connects TRBV29-1 to TRBJ2-3; TRBD2 aligns across 14 bases. The V segment lost 4 bases and the J segment 5 bases; nucleotides outside the gene matches: 8. Germline CDR1 reads SQVTM; CDR2 reads ANQGSEA. This CDR3 spans 16 amino acids. The CDR3 DNA follows: TGCAGCGTTGTTGGGACTAGCGGGGGCAGGTTAGATACGCAGTATTTT. Protein product: CSVVGTSGGRLDTQYF.

The chain employs TRBV9 and TRBJ1-2; D perhaps matches TRBD1 (5 bases). Germline loops: CDR1 SGDLS, CDR2 YYNGEE. The CDR3 sequence is 14 residues long. The V end was cut by 0 bases, the J end by 1 base, with 7 bases between. This CDR3 is CASSVGGLNYGYTF. The DNA of the CDR3 is TGTGCCAGCAGCGTAGGGGGCCTTAACTATGGCTACACCTTC.

This sequence joins TRBV4-2 and TRBJ2-5; D perhaps matches TRBD1 (6 bases). CDR1 and CDR2 from the germline V gene are LGHNA and YNFKEQ. V lost 4 bases, J lost 2 bases, and 14 bases lay in between. The CDR3 sequence is 15 residues long. This CDR3 reads CASSLEPGQQETQYF. The CDR3 DNA is TGTGCCAGCAGCCTAGAGCCCGGACAGCAAGAGACCCAGTACTTC.

The chain couples TRBV5-1 to TRBJ1-1; D not certain. This CDR3 has 14 residues. Germline V gives CDR1 SGHRS, CDR2 YFSETQ. V lost 1 base and J 2 bases, leaving 9 bases between the germline ends. The CDR3 bases are TGCGCCAGCAGCTTGCCCGGGTACAACACTGAAGCTTTCTTT. Translated: CASSLPGYNTEAFF.

The CDR3 region is CASSVNRVRNIQYF. For the CDR3, the DNA is TGTGCCAGCAGCGTTAACAGGGTGAGGAACATTCAGTACTTC. This sequence joins TRBV9 and TRBJ2-4; weak D call: TRBD1 (6 bases). The V gene lost 2 bases and the J gene lost 7 bases, with 13 bases spanning the gap. Germline V gene lookup returns CDR1 SGDLS and CDR2 YYNGEE. The CDR3 covers 14 residues.

V usage is TRBV18 and J usage is TRBJ2-5; unclear D gene. Trimming left V 3 bases short and J 5 bases short, with 7 bases between. Germline V gives CDR1 KGHSH, CDR2 LQKENI. This CDR3 has 12 residues. Written as DNA, the CDR3 is TGTGCCAGCTCACCGTACAGCGAGACCCAGTACTTC. It encodes CASSPYSETQYF.

This clone was observed a few times. This chain links TRBV5-1 with TRBJ1-6; D might be TRBD1 (5 bases). Trimming cost V 4 bases and J 8 bases, with 13 bases left between them. The CDR3 extends over 14 amino acids. Germline CDR1 is SGHRS and CDR2 is YFSETQ. The CDR3 protein is CASSRQGSDSPLHF. The CDR3 bases are TGCGCCAGCAGCAGGCAGGGATCTGATTCACCCCTCCACTTT.

To note about this clone: Additional DNA sequences in this sample encode the identical CDR3. The V call is TRBV2, the J call TRBJ1-4, with D uncertain. V was trimmed by 0 bases and J by 0 bases, leaving 5 bases between them. The CDR3 has 15 amino acids. Germline lookup yields CDR1 SNHLY and CDR2 FYNNEI. The CDR3 sequence: CASSEAPATNEKLFF. DNA for the CDR3: TGTGCCAGCAGTGAAGCTCCGGCAACTAATGAAAAACTGTTTTTT.

This chain uses TRBV19 with TRBJ1-1; unclear D gene. The V end lost 1 base, the J end lost 4 bases, and 7 bases lay between the germline ends. Germline assignment: CDR1 LNHDA and CDR2 SQIVND (reference sequence). CDR3 size: 13 residues. The CDR3 sequence: CASSIGDSTEAFF. DNA for the CDR3: TGTGCCAGTAGTATAGGAGATTCCACTGAAGCTTTCTTT.

V is TRBV11-1 and J is TRBJ2-3; 8 bases are shared with TRBD2. The CDR3 sequence is 16 residues long. V dropped 2 bases and J dropped 2; count of bases not matched to a gene: 6. CDR1 SGHAT and CDR2 FQDESV come from the germline V gene (reference sequence). CDR3 in amino acids: CASSLWAGGITDTQYF. CDR3 coding DNA: TGTGCCAGCAGCTTATGGGCGGGAGGAATCACAGATACGCAGTATTTT.

The J gene is TRBJ2-2, the V gene TRBV7-7, with 9 bases matching TRBD2. The germline CDR1 and CDR2 sequences are SSHAT and FNYEAQ (reference sequence). V lost 5 bases to trimming and J lost 3 bases; unmatched junction nucleotides: 4. This CDR3 is 15 amino acids long. The DNA of the CDR3 is TGTGCCAGCAGCATTAGCGGGGGTGACACCGGGGAGCTGTTTTTT. Its translation: CASSISGGDTGELFF.

The chain links TRBV28 to TRBJ1-2; D might be TRBD1 (5 bases). CDR1 MDHEN and CDR2 SYDVKM come from the germline V gene. Deletions cut 5 bases from V and 0 bases from J, with 10 bases between. The CDR3 has 14 amino acids. The CDR3 here is CASSRPGANYGYTF. The CDR3, as DNA: TGTGCCAGCAGTCGGCCGGGGGCTAACTATGGCTACACCTTC.

The chain combines TRBV7-9 with TRBJ2-7; TRBD1 might be the D (5 bases). The V end was cut by 5 bases, the J end by 2 bases, with 19 bases between. This CDR3 comprises 16 residues. Germline lookup yields CDR1 SEHNR and CDR2 FQNEAQ (reference sequence). The CDR3 sequence is CASSAPSGHRTYEQYF. The CDR3 DNA reads TGTGCCAGCAGCGCACCTTCTGGACACAGGACCTACGAGCAGTACTTC.

The chain employs TRBV6-5 and TRBJ2-5; D possibly corresponds to TRBD1 (5 bases). Trimming removed 4 bases from V and 5 bases from J, with 11 bases in between. The CDR3 contains 13 residues. Germline CDR1 reads MNHEY; CDR2 reads SVGAGI. The CDR3 sequence is CASSSTGLETQYF. CDR3 bases: TGTGCCAGCAGTTCCACAGGTCTGGAGACCCAGTACTTC.

This chain links TRBV4-2 with TRBJ1-3; D call uncertain. The CDR3 runs to 15 residues. Per the germline V gene, CDR1 is LGHNA and CDR2 is YNFKEQ. Trimming removed 0 bases at V and 0 bases at J, with 6 bases between. The CDR3 DNA reads TGTGCCAGCAGCCAAGACAGTTACTCTGGAAACACCATATATTTT. Translating gives CASSQDSYSGNTIYF.

Of note for this clone: Other DNA sequences in this specimen translate into the identical CDR3. The chain is built from TRBV5-1 and TRBJ2-2, with D possibly TRBD1 on 7 matching bases. Germline CDR1 SGHRS, CDR2 YFSETQ. The CDR3 spans 16 residues. Deletions cut 0 bases from V and 3 bases from J, with 12 bases between. The CDR3 nucleotides read TGCGCCAGCAGCTTGGGGCAGGGGGGAGACACCGGGGAGCTGTTTTTT. Amino acid sequence: CASSLGQGGDTGELFF. The variable domain in full, with the rest retrieved from reference TRBV5-1 and TRBJ2-2, is KAGVTQTPRYLIKTRGQQVTLSCSPISGHRSVSWYQQTPGQGLQFLFEYFSETQRNKGNFPGRFSGRQFSNSRSEMNVSTLELGDSALYLCASSLGQGGDTGELFFGEGSRLTVL.

Turning to this clone: This sample includes further DNA sequences coding for the same CDR3. The genes are TRBV7-8 and TRBJ2-7, with 8 bases aligning to TRBD1. Germline V gene lookup returns CDR1 SGHVS and CDR2 FQNEAQ. V lost 6 bases to trimming and J lost 4 bases; unmatched junction nucleotides: 5. The CDR3 has 13 residues. This chain's CDR3 is CASSLDRAYEQYF. The CDR3 DNA follows: TGTGCCAGCAGTTTGGACAGGGCATACGAGCAGTACTTC.

V is TRBV29-1 and J is TRBJ2-7, with D maybe TRBD2 (6 bases). V shed 4 bases and J shed 0 bases, with 19 bases lying between them. The CDR3 covers 16 residues. In germline, CDR1 is SQVTM, CDR2 ANQGSEA. In DNA form, the CDR3 reads TGCAGCGTTGTGGGGGGAGACAGTCAAGACTCCTACGAGCAGTACTTC. Translating gives CSVVGGDSQDSYEQYF.